The 5 T cell receptor beta chains reported below all come from one sample, sequenced in a study of blood T cell repertoires in COVID-19 (dated by TCRdb to the early 2020s). Library generation was performed with the immunoSEQ multiplex PCR assay. Sourced from immuneACCESS, this table was stored by TCRdb with only in-frame sequences that have V and J called. A share of the clones is absent; for the studies checked, an unresolved V gene accounts for under half, and the remainder has no known explanation. The table for this sample lists more than 90,000 clones; around 72% of them were counted only once. Of the sample, about 26% is held by the ten largest clones. Sequences were obtained from peripheral blood. The receptor set was obtained from a woman aged 55-69 years in a cohort sampled during active or convalescent COVID-19.

The chain is built from TRBV5-4 and TRBJ2-7, with TRBD2 matching 8 bases. This CDR3 comprises 14 residues. The germline V gene has CDR1 SGHNT and CDR2 YYREEE (reference sequence). The V gene end was trimmed by 5 bases and the J gene end by 2 bases; junction bases not matched to a gene: 6. The CDR3 is CASRSAGGPYEQYF. CDR3 DNA: TGTGCCAGCAGATCGGCGGGGGGTCCCTACGAGCAGTACTTC.

This sequence joins TRBV5-5 and TRBJ2-5; 11 bases match TRBD2. The CDR3 spans 17 residues. The germline CDR1 and CDR2 sequences are SGHKS and YYEKEE (reference sequence). Unmatched junction bases numbered 9, after V lost 4 bases and J lost 1 base. The CDR3 nucleotides are TGTGCCAGCAGCACGACTCTAGCGGGGGGTGGCCAAGAGACCCAGTACTTC. Its protein product is CASSTTLAGGGQETQYF. Full variable domain (outside the CDR3, taken from reference TRBV5-5 and TRBJ2-5): DAGVTQSPTHLIKTRGQQVTLRCSPISGHKSVSWYQQVLGQGPQFIFQYYEKEERGRGNFPDRFSARQFPNYSSELNVNALLLGDSALYLCASSTTLAGGGQETQYFGPGTRLLVL.

The chain employs TRBV5-1 and TRBJ2-7; 7 bases fit TRBD2. V lost 1 base, J lost 3 bases, and 4 bases stayed unmatched. The CDR3 runs 14 residues. CDR1 and CDR2 from the germline V gene are SGHRS and YFSETQ. The CDR3 region has the DNA TGCGCCAGCAGCTTGCTAGCGGAGGACTACGAGCAGTACTTC. Translation gives CASSLLAEDYEQYF.

This clone was observed once. The chain uses TRBV6-5 and TRBJ1-6, with D uncertain. Germline CDR1 is MNHEY and CDR2 is SVGAGI. This CDR3 is 15 amino acids long. Trimming removed 6 bases at V and 0 bases at J, with 9 bases between. The CDR3 nucleotides are TGTGCCAGCAGCAAACAGAGCTCCTATAATTCACCCCTCCACTTT. Protein: CASSKQSSYNSPLHF.

The table lists this clone with a few counts. This chain connects TRBV6-5 to TRBJ2-3; 8 bases are shared with TRBD2. With V trimmed by 6 bases and J by 2 bases, 4 bases remained unmatched. Germline loops: CDR1 MNHEY, CDR2 SVGAGI. The CDR3 sequence is 14 residues long. This CDR3 reads CASRPGLVTDTQYF. As DNA, the CDR3 is TGTGCCAGCAGACCGGGACTAGTCACAGATACGCAGTATTTT.